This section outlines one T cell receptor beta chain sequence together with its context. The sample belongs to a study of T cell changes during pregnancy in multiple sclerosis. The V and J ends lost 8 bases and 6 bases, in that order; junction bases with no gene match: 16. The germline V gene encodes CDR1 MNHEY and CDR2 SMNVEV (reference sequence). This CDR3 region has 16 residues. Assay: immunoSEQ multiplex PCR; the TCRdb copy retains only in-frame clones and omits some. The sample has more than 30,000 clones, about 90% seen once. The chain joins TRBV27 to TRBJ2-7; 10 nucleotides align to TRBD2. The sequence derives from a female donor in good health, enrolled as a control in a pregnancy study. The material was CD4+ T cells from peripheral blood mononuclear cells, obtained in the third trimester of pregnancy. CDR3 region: CASGTSVTRVTGEQYF. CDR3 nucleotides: TGTGCCAGCGGGACTAGCGTAACCCGGGTTACGGGCGAGCAGTACTTC.